The clone carrying this T cell receptor beta chain has a handful of counts. Germline CDR1 SEHNR, CDR2 FQNEAQ (reference sequence). The V and J ends lost 5 bases and 3 bases, in that order; junction bases with no gene match: 7. The CDR3 has 15 amino acids. Participants were placed into cohorts based on the clinical history they reported. These data belong to a study of blood T cell repertoires in COVID-19. Assay used: immunoSEQ multiplex PCR; TCRdb lists only in-frame clones, some missing. The sample contains 250,000 to 350,000 clones, approximately 92% of which appear only once. The TCR was taken from a woman in her 30s who had recovered from COVID-19. The chain links TRBV7-9 to TRBJ2-3, with 8 bases matching TRBD2. The sample consisted of PBMCs or T cells enriched from blood (not recorded which). CDR3 DNA: TGTGCCAGCAGCCCTCCGGTAGCGGGAACAGATACGCAGTATTTT. Residues: CASSPPVAGTDTQYF. The full variable domain, completed using reference TRBV7-9 and TRBJ2-3, is DTGVSQNPRHKITKRGQNVTFRCDPISEHNRLYWYRQTLGQGPEFLTYFQNEAQLEKSRLLSDRFSAERPKGSFSTLEIQRTEQGDSAMYLCASSPPVAGTDTQYFGPGTRLTVL.